The 30 T cell receptor beta chains below come from one sample, sequenced in a study of a mutant IDH1 vaccine in newly diagnosed glioma (dated by TCRdb to about 2021). The library was made by the immunoSEQ multiplex PCR assay. Sourced from immuneACCESS, this table was stored by TCRdb with only in-frame sequences that have V and J called. A share of the clones is absent; for the studies checked, an unresolved V gene accounts for under half, and the remainder has no known explanation. The sample table records tens of thousands of clones; almost 85% of these occur just once. The ten biggest clones cover 4.5% to 5.5% of the sample. The time point label, read with the paper, signifies: baseline, week 1 (first vaccination visit). According to the study, the label for this sample's treatment or condition signals: pre-vaccination baseline after standard-of-care therapy. Specimen: PBMCs, collected from a glioma patient treated with radiotherapy, temozolomide or both. The origin of the receptors is a man between 40 and 49 years old with glioma. Some clones in this sample may be carry-over from other donors' samples.

This rearrangement joins TRBV14 to TRBJ1-1, with a tentative D call TRBD1 (5 bases). Per the germline V gene, CDR1 is SGHDN and CDR2 is FVKESK. The CDR3 runs to 17 residues. V was pared by 4 bases and J by 0 bases, with 18 bases between. CDR3 residues: CASSRTDKAFLNTEAFF. CDR3 bases: TGTGCCAGCAGCCGGACGGACAAGGCCTTCTTGAACACTGAAGCTTTCTTT.

The gene calls are TRBV2 and TRBJ1-1; D ambiguous. V lost 4 bases and J lost 4, with 13 bases in between. The CDR3 length is 14 residues. CDR1 is SNHLY, CDR2 FYNNEI, per germline. CDR3 region: CASSVAGGVTEAFF. CDR3 bases: TGTGCCAGCAGTGTTGCAGGCGGGGTCACTGAAGCTTTCTTT. Using reference TRBV2 and TRBJ1-1 for the parts outside the CDR3, the full variable domain is EPEVTQTPSHQVTQMGQEVILRCVPISNHLYFYWYRQILGQKVEFLVSFYNNEISEKSEIFDDQFSVERPDGSNFTLKIRSTKLEDSAMYFCASSVAGGVTEAFFGQGTRLTVV.

V is TRBV13 and J is TRBJ2-5; D call uncertain. V shed 5 bases and J shed 0 bases, with 4 bases lying between them. This CDR3 region has 12 residues. The germline CDR1 and CDR2 sequences are PRHDT and FYEKMQ (reference sequence). The CDR3 DNA sequence: TGTGCCAGCAGCCCGTACCAAGAGACCCAGTACTTC. Residues: CASSPYQETQYF.

In regard to this clone: Other nucleotide sequences in the sample specify the same CDR3. This chain uses TRBV29-1 with TRBJ2-3; maybe TRBD1 (6 bases). Per germline, CDR1 SQVTM and CDR2 ANQGSEA. The CDR3 spans 13 residues. V was trimmed by 3 bases and J by 2 bases, leaving 9 bases between them. The CDR3: CSVEDSYTDTQYF. CDR3 nucleotides: TGCAGCGTTGAGGACAGCTACACAGATACGCAGTATTTT.

The chain has TRBV6-5 and TRBJ1-1; no reliable D call. Trimming left V 5 bases short and J 4 bases short, with 11 bases between. The CDR3 runs 13 residues. In germline, CDR1 is MNHEY, CDR2 SVGAGI. The CDR3 DNA reads as TGTGCCAGCAGTACAGACGTGAGCACTGAAGCTTTCTTT. This codes for CASSTDVSTEAFF.

This chain connects TRBV5-8 to TRBJ2-7, with a weak D call TRBD2 (7 bases). From germline, CDR1 is SGHTS and CDR2 YDEGEE. V lost 1 base to trimming and J lost 0 bases, with 8 bases between them. This CDR3 contains 14 residues. The CDR3 sequence is CASSLRGASYEQYF. CDR3 in DNA: TGTGCCAGCAGCTTGCGGGGGGCCTCCTACGAGCAGTACTTC.

The genes are TRBV11-2 and TRBJ2-7; a weak D match, TRBD1 (6 bases). This CDR3 region has 12 residues. Trimming removed 9 bases at V and 3 bases at J, with 12 bases between. Germline V gives CDR1 SGHAT, CDR2 FQNNGV. As DNA, the CDR3 is TGTGCCAGTGGGGGCACTTTCTACGAGCAGTACTTC. This codes for CASGGTFYEQYF.

J is TRBJ1-1 and V is TRBV10-3; D ambiguous. The CDR3 has 13 residues. Trimming removed 10 bases from V and 2 bases from J, with 14 bases in between. Germline CDR1 and CDR2: ENHRY and SYGVKD. In DNA form, the CDR3 reads TGTGCCACCCGACGGGAATACAACACTGAAGCTTTCTTT. Translating it yields CATRREYNTEAFF.

The V call is TRBV20-1, the J call TRBJ2-5; the D is unclear. Germline V gene lookup returns CDR1 DFQATT and CDR2 SNEGSKA (reference sequence). The CDR3 runs 11 residues. The germline V and J ends were trimmed by 2 bases and 2 bases, with 3 bases remaining between them. Here the CDR3 DNA reads TGCAGTGCTAGACTTCAAGAGACCCAGTACTTC. Translating gives CSARLQETQYF.

The rearrangement joins TRBV30 to TRBJ2-7; 8 bases agree with TRBD1. This CDR3 is built from 15 residues. Germline CDR1 GTSNPN, CDR2 SVGIG (reference sequence). J gave up 5 bases and V 0 bases, and 9 bases lay outside the gene matches. The CDR3: CAWSVLGQVSNEQYF. For the CDR3, the DNA is TGTGCCTGGAGTGTACTGGGACAGGTATCTAACGAGCAGTACTTC. Using reference TRBV30 and TRBJ2-7 for the parts outside the CDR3, the full variable domain is SQTIHQWPATLVQPVGSPLSLECTVEGTSNPNLYWYRQAAGRGLQLLFYSVGIGQISSEVPQNLSASRPQDRQFILSSKKLLLSDSGFYLCAWSVLGQVSNEQYFGPGTRLTVT.

This clone was recorded at least ten times. The J gene is TRBJ1-1, the V gene TRBV18; perhaps TRBD1 as D (6 bases). V lost 2 bases and J 8 bases, leaving 12 bases between the germline ends. The CDR3 is 13 residues long. Germline V gene data show CDR1 as KGHSH and CDR2 as LQKENI. CDR3 residues: CASSPTRDNEAFF. For the CDR3, the DNA is TGTGCCAGCTCACCAACTAGGGACAACGAAGCTTTCTTT.

The chain is built from TRBV29-1 and TRBJ2-1, with TRBD1 matching 8 bases. CDR3 length: 12 amino acids. The germline V gene has CDR1 SQVTM and CDR2 ANQGSEA. This CDR3 reads CTTGGSYNEQFF. In DNA form, the CDR3 reads TGCACAACAGGGGGCTCCTACAATGAGCAGTTCTTC.

V is TRBV7-9 and J is TRBJ1-3; D remains unclear. The CDR3 consists of 13 residues. The ends were cut back, 8 bases at V and 3 bases at J, with 11 bases in the middle. Germline assignment: CDR1 SEHNR and CDR2 FQNEAQ (reference sequence). CDR3 sequence (DNA): TGTGCCAGCCCCGAAGGTGATGGAAACACCATATATTTT. This codes for CASPEGDGNTIYF.

This chain uses TRBV7-9 with TRBJ1-2; D may be TRBD1 (6 bases). CDR1 is SEHNR, CDR2 FQNEAQ, per germline (reference sequence). V gave up 3 bases and J gave up 4 bases, with 6 bases separating them. This CDR3 is 12 amino acids long. CDR3 region: CASSLDSYGYTF. CDR3 nucleotides: TGTGCCAGCAGCTTGGACAGCTATGGCTACACCTTC.

The chain joins TRBV18 to TRBJ1-2; D gene uncertain. This CDR3 is built from 13 residues. Germline CDR1 and CDR2: KGHSH and LQKENI. The ends were cut back, 4 bases at V and 6 bases at J, with 12 bases in the middle. In DNA form, the CDR3 reads TGTGCCAGCTCACTGTACACGGAGGATGGCTACACCTTC. Translating it yields CASSLYTEDGYTF.

This chain connects TRBV6-1 to TRBJ2-7, with D perhaps matching TRBD2 (5 bases). The V and J ends lost 10 bases and 3 bases respectively, with 16 bases between them. This CDR3 is built from 13 residues. Germline CDR1 MNHNS, CDR2 SASEGT. The CDR3 bases are TGTGCCACTACGGGGAGCCTGCGCTACGAGCAGTACTTC. It is translated as CATTGSLRYEQYF.

The chain is built from TRBV5-1 and TRBJ2-3, with 7 bases lining up with TRBD2. Germline V lookup: CDR1 SGHRS, CDR2 YFSETQ. V was pared by 3 bases and J by 5 bases, with 3 bases of the junction left unmatched. The CDR3 spans 13 residues. The CDR3 DNA is TGCGCCAGCAGCTGGGGCGGGGGAGATACGCAGTATTTT. Translation gives CASSWGGGDTQYF.

The J gene is TRBJ1-5, the V gene TRBV10-3, with 7 bases identical to TRBD1. CDR1 is ENHRY and CDR2 is SYGVKD in the germline V gene. The V segment lost 2 bases and the J segment 6 bases; nucleotides outside the gene matches: 7. The CDR3 is 15 residues long. The CDR3 DNA follows: TGTGCCATCAGTGAGAACGGAGGGGGCGGTCAGCCCCAGCATTTT. Residues: CAISENGGGGQPQHF.

V gene TRBV5-1 combines with J gene TRBJ1-1; D call uncertain. Germline V CDR1 and CDR2: SGHRS, YFSETQ. V lost 4 bases and J 1 base, leaving 8 bases between the germline ends. The length of the CDR3 is 13 residues. The CDR3 region has the DNA TGCGCCAGCAGCGTTCACCAGAACACTGAAGCTTTCTTT. It specifies CASSVHQNTEAFF.

The rearrangement uses TRBV19 and TRBJ2-5; 10 nucleotides agree with TRBD2. Germline CDR1 and CDR2: LNHDA and SQIVND (reference sequence). The CDR3 consists of 14 residues. J was trimmed by 5 bases and V by 4 bases; bases with no gene match: 4. CDR3 coding DNA: TGTGCCAGTAGTAAAGCGGGGGGGCCCGAGACCCAGTACTTC. Protein: CASSKAGGPETQYF.

The chain links TRBV7-2 to TRBJ2-7, with 13 bases aligning to TRBD2. The CDR3 contains 16 residues. CDR1 SGHTA and CDR2 FQGNSA come from the germline V gene. The V and J ends lost 3 bases and 4 bases, in that order; junction bases with no gene match: 6. CDR3 bases: TGTGCCAGCAGCTTGGGACTAGCGGGGATCCCTTACGAGCAGTACTTC. Encoded protein: CASSLGLAGIPYEQYF.

The V call is TRBV6-5, the J call TRBJ2-7, with D possibly called TRBD1 or TRBD2 (5 bases each). V lost 2 bases and J lost 3, with 14 bases in between. CDR1 and CDR2 from the germline V gene are MNHEY and SVGAGI. The CDR3 loop spans 15 amino acids. The CDR3 protein is CASSYLGTGDYEQYF. CDR3 coding DNA: TGTGCCAGCAGTTACCTAGGGACCGGCGACTACGAGCAGTACTTC.

The chain employs TRBV29-1 and TRBJ1-2; no clear D gene. Germline V gene data show CDR1 as SQVTM and CDR2 as ANQGSEA. The V and J ends lost 4 bases and 4 bases respectively, with 7 bases between them. The CDR3 sequence is 11 residues long. The CDR3 here is CSVVGSYGYTF. For the CDR3, the DNA is TGCAGCGTTGTAGGGTCCTATGGCTACACCTTC.

This clone has a single count. The genes are TRBV7-6 and TRBJ2-7; D ambiguous. The CDR3 is 11 residues long. Trimming pared 5 bases from V and 4 bases from J, leaving 6 bases between. Germline CDR1 SGHVS, CDR2 FNYEAQ. The CDR3 nucleotides are TGTGCCAGCAGCGTGGGGTACGAGCAGTACTTC. This sequence encodes CASSVGYEQYF. Using reference TRBV7-6 and TRBJ2-7 for the parts outside the CDR3, the full variable domain is GAGVSQSPRYKVTKRGQDVALRCDPISGHVSLYWYRQALGQGPEFLTYFNYEAQQDKSGLPNDRFSAERPEGSISTLTIQRTEQRDSAMYRCASSVGYEQYFGPGTRLTVT.

The chain carries TRBV7-9 and TRBJ1-5; 9 nucleotides match TRBD1. The trim removed 5 bases at V and 7 bases at J, leaving 9 bases unmatched. Germline V gene lookup returns CDR1 SEHNR and CDR2 FQNEAQ (reference sequence). The CDR3 runs 15 residues. DNA for the CDR3: TGTGCCAGCAGCAAGCCTGGGACAGGGAAACAGCCCCAGCATTTT. Protein: CASSKPGTGKQPQHF.

The J gene is TRBJ1-3, the V gene TRBV25-1, with D hard to call. The CDR3 consists of 15 residues. Germline V gene sequence: CDR1 MGHDK, CDR2 SYGVNS. Trimming left V 3 bases short and J 4 bases short, with 13 bases between. In nucleotides, the CDR3 is TGTGCCAGCAGTGATCCCGGCTTTCCGGGAAACACCATATATTTT. Translation gives CASSDPGFPGNTIYF.

The chain carries TRBV6-1 and TRBJ2-7; TRBD2 agrees at 8 bases. CDR1 and CDR2 from the germline V gene are MNHNS and SASEGT. The CDR3 has 12 residues. Unmatched junction bases numbered 9, after V lost 9 bases and J lost 8 bases. CDR3 in DNA: TGTGCCAGTTTTCGGAGCGGGGGCCAGCAGTACTTC. The encoded protein is CASFRSGGQQYF.

This chain connects TRBV14 to TRBJ2-7; D is undetermined. The CDR3 has 14 amino acids. Per the germline V gene, CDR1 is SGHDN and CDR2 is FVKESK. The V end was cut by 0 bases, the J end by 4 bases, with 10 bases between. CDR3 bases: TGTGCCAGCAGCCAAGATCTTTCCCGGTACGAGCAGTACTTC. Translation: CASSQDLSRYEQYF.

V and J are TRBV7-9 and TRBJ1-2; D is unresolved. Germline values: CDR1 SEHNR, CDR2 FQNEAQ (reference sequence). Trimming took off 5 bases at V and 4 bases at J, with 14 bases between the two ends. The CDR3 has 14 residues. The CDR3 is CASSNNLGSYGYTF. CDR3 nucleotide sequence: TGTGCCAGCAGCAACAATTTGGGTAGCTATGGCTACACCTTC.

V and J are TRBV2 and TRBJ2-5; 10 nucleotides line up with TRBD1. The CDR3 covers 14 residues. With V trimmed by 6 bases and J by 4 bases, 5 bases remained unmatched. Germline lookup yields CDR1 SNHLY and CDR2 FYNNEI. The CDR3 reads CASSPRTGGETQYF. The CDR3 nucleotides read TGTGCCAGCAGCCCAAGGACAGGGGGAGAGACCCAGTACTTC.